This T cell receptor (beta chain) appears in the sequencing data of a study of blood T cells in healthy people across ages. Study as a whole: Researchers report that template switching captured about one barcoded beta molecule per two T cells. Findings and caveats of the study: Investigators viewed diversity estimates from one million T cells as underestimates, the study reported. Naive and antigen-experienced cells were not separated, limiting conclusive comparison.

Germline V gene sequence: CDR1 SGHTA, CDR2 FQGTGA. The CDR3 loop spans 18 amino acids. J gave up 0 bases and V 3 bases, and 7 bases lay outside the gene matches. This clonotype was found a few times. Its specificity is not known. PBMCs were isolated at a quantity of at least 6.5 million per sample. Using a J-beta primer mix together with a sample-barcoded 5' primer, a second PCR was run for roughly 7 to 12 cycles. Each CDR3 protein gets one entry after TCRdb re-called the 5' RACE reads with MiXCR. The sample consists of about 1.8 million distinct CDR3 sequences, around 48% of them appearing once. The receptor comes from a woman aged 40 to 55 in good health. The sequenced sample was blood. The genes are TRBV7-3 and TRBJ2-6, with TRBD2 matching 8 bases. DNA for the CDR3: TGTGCCAGCAGCTTTTTTTCCGGGACTAGCTCTGGGGCCAACGTCCTGACTTTC. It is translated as CASSFFSGTSSGANVLTF. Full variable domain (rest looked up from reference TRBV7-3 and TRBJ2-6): GAGVSQTPSNKVTEKGKYVELRCDPISGHTALYWYRQSLGQGPEFLIYFQGTGAADDSGLPNDRFFAVRPEGSVSTLKIQRTERGDSAVYLCASSFFSGTSSGANVLTFGAGSRLTVL.